This TCR beta chain was obtained from a study of identifying expanded T cells in peripheral blood. Collection occurred without any documented infections or immune events in donors. In regard to this clone: Antigen unknown.

The germline CDR1 and CDR2 sequences are SNHLY and FYNNEI. V shed 6 bases and J shed 4 bases, with 19 bases lying between them. The CDR3 has 16 residues. Assay: immunoSEQ multiplex PCR; the TCRdb copy retains only in-frame clones and omits some. The sample carries around 100,000 clones, around nine tenths recorded once. Study results and limitations: Roughly two-week clone count variance significantly increased as total template count grew. Roughly 1.2 clones differed between technical replicates, versus around 15 and 19 over time.

The V and J genes are TRBV2 and TRBJ2-1; possible D gene TRBD1, 6 bases. The sequencing input was blood. This clonotype originated in a person between 18 and 70 years old in good health. As DNA, the CDR3 is TGTGCCAGCAGCCATCCCCCCGGGACAAATTACAATGAGCAGTTCTTC. It specifies CASSHPPGTNYNEQFF.